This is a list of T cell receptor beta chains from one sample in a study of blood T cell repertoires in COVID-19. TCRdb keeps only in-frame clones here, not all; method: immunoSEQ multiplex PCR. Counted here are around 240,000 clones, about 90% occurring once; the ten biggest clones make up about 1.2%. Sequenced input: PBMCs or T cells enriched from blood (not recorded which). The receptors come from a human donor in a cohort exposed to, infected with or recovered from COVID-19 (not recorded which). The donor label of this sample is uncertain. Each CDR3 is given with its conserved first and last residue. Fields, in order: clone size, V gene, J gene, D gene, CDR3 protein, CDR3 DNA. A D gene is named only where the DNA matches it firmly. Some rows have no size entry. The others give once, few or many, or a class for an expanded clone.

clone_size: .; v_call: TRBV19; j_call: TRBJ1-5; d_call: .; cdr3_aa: CASTRGNQPQHF; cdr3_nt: TGTGCCAGTACCCGGGGAAATCAGCCCCAGCATTTT
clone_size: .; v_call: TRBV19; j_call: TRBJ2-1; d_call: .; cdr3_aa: CASSTSGRDTYNEQFF; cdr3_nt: TGTGCCAGTAGTACCTCAGGCAGGGACACCTACAATGAGCAGTTCTTC
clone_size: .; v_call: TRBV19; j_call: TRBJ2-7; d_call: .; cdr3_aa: CASSIGAGATYEQYF; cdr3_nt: TGTGCCAGTAGTATTGGGGCAGGGGCGACCTACGAGCAGTACTTC
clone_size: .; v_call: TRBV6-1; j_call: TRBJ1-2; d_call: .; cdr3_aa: CASSEALGGVDGYTF; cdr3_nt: TGTGCCAGCAGTGAAGCGTTGGGAGGGGTGGATGGCTACACCTTC
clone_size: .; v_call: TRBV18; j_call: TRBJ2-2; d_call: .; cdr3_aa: CASSPGQINTGELFF; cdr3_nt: TGTGCCAGCTCACCTGGACAGATAAACACCGGGGAGCTGTTTTTT
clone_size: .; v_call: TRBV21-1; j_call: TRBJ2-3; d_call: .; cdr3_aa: CASRRQGGRDTQYF; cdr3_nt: TGTGCCAGCAGGAGACAGGGGGGCCGTGATACGCAGTATTTT
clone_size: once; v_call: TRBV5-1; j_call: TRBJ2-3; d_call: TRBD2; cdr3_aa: CASSYSGSTDTQYF; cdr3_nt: TGCGCCAGCAGCTATAGCGGGAGCACAGATACGCAGTATTTT
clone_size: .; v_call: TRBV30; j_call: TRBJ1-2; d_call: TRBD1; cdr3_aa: CALKRDRGEFYGYTF; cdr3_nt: TGTGCCTTGAAACGAGACAGGGGGGAGTTCTATGGCTACACCTTC
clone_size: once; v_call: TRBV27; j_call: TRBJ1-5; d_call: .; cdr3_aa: CASSLSRQGNQPQHF; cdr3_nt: TGTGCCAGCAGTTTATCGCGGCAGGGGAATCAGCCCCAGCATTTT
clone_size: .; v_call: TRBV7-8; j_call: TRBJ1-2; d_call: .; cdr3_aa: CASSLLRQGHGYTF; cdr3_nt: TGTGCCAGCAGCTTACTACGGCAGGGCCATGGCTACACCTTC
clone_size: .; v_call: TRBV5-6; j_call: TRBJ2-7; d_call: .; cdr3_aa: CASAGTFSYEQYF; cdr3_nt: TGTGCCAGCGCCGGGACATTTTCCTACGAGCAGTACTTC
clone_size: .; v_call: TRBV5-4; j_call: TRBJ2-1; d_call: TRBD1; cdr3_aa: CASSLDRGVYNEQFF; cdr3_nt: TGTGCCAGCAGCTTGGACAGGGGGGTCTACAATGAGCAGTTCTTC
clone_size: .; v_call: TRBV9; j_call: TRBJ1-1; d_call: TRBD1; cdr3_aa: CASSGPGQGLTEAFF; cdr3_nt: TGTGCCAGCAGCGGTCCGGGACAGGGTCTTACTGAAGCTTTCTTT
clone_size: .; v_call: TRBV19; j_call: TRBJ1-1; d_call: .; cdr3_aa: CASSVFGSAFF; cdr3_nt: TGTGCCAGTAGTGTGTTCGGGTCAGCTTTCTTT
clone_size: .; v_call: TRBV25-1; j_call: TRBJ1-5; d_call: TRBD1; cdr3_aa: CASSDAQGDSENQPQHF; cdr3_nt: TGTGCCAGCAGTGACGCGCAGGGGGATAGTGAGAATCAGCCCCAGCATTTT
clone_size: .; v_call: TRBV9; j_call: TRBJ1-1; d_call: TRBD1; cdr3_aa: CASSFAGQGETEAFF; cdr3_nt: TGTGCCAGCAGCTTCGCCGGACAGGGAGAGACTGAAGCTTTCTTT
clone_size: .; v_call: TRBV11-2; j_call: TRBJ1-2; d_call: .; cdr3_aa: CASSLDPPRGYTF; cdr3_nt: TGTGCCAGCAGTTTAGACCCCCCCCGGGGCTACACCTTC
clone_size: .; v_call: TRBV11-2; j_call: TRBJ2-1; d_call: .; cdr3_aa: CASSLGQGNEQFF; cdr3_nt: TGTGCCAGCAGCTTGGGCCAGGGCAATGAGCAGTTCTTC
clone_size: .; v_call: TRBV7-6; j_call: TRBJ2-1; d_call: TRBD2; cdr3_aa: CASSRLPLAETYNEQFF; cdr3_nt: TGTGCCAGCAGCCGACTCCCACTAGCGGAAACCTACAATGAGCAGTTCTTC
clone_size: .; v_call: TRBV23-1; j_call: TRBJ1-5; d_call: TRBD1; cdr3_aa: CASSQSGQGALSNQPQHF; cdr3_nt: TGCGCCAGCAGTCAATCGGGACAGGGGGCCCTTAGCAATCAGCCCCAGCATTTT
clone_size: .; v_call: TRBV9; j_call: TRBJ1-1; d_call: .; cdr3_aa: CASSVEAGLNTEAFF; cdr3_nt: TGTGCCAGCAGCGTAGAGGCAGGGTTGAACACTGAAGCTTTCTTT
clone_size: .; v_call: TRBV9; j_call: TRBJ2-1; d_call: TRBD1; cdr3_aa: CASSGHDRGGPDEQFF; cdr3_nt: TGTGCCAGCAGCGGGCACGACAGGGGGGGGCCGGATGAGCAGTTCTTC
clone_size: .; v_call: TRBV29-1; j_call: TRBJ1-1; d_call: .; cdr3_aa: CSVAGPRVNTEAFF; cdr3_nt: TGCAGCGTTGCTGGTCCCAGGGTGAACACTGAAGCTTTCTTT
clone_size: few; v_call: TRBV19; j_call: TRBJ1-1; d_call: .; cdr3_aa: CASSSGNSYMNTEAFF; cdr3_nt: TGTGCCAGTAGTTCGGGGAACAGTTACATGAACACTGAAGCTTTCTTT
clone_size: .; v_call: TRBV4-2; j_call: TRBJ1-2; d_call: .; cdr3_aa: CASSQSGVYGYTF; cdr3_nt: TGTGCCAGCAGCCAATCGGGGGTCTATGGCTACACCTTC